The 30 T cell receptor beta chains below all came from one sample that was sequenced in a study of PD-1 blockade in mismatch repair-deficient tumors. Measured with immunoSEQ multiplex PCR; TCRdb has only the in-frame clones, and not every one. This sample has 35,000 or so clones, with around 84% found just once. Sequences were derived from peripheral blood, sampled approximately 78 weeks after starting pembrolizumab. Receptors originate from an adult with mismatch repair-deficient cancer.

The rearrangement joins TRBV19 to TRBJ2-1; D unresolved. Per the germline V gene, CDR1 is LNHDA and CDR2 is SQIVND (reference sequence). The CDR3 extends over 14 amino acids. V was shortened by 8 bases and J by 6 bases, with 17 bases between the two germline ends. DNA for the CDR3: TGTGCCAGTCCCCGCCCCCGCCGGGTCAATGAGCAGTTCTTC. This gives the protein CASPRPRRVNEQFF.

The V and J genes are TRBV7-2 and TRBJ2-2, with 10 bases matching TRBD2. V was clipped by 2 bases and J by 1 base; unmatched bases: 1. The CDR3 runs 16 residues. The germline V gene encodes CDR1 SGHTA and CDR2 FQGNSA. CDR3 protein: CASSLRTSGNTGELFF. CDR3 sequence (DNA): TGTGCCAGCAGCTTAAGGACTAGCGGGAACACCGGGGAGCTGTTTTTT.

The chain links TRBV7-9 to TRBJ2-2; unclear D gene. Germline V gene sequence: CDR1 SEHNR, CDR2 FQNEAQ (reference sequence). The CDR3 extends over 14 amino acids. The V end lost 5 bases, the J end lost 5 bases, and 12 bases lay between the germline ends. The DNA for the CDR3 is TGTGCCAGCAGCATCCCCATGTGGACCGGGGAGCTGTTTTTT. This gives the protein CASSIPMWTGELFF.

The chain has TRBV5-1 and TRBJ2-2; D gene unclear. V dropped 7 bases and J dropped 5 bases, with 15 bases sitting between them. CDR1 is SGHRS and CDR2 is YFSETQ in the germline V gene. The CDR3 spans 14 residues. The CDR3 sequence is CASRNEGRTGELFF. The CDR3 bases are TGCGCCAGCCGAAACGAAGGTCGGACCGGGGAGCTGTTTTTT.

This clone showed up just once. The chain has TRBV7-9 and TRBJ2-1; D ambiguous. The germline gives CDR1 SEHNR, CDR2 FQNEAQ (reference sequence). Deletions cut 2 bases from V and 5 bases from J, with 7 bases between. The CDR3 spans 13 residues. The CDR3 sequence: CASSLPGHNEQFF. The CDR3 DNA sequence: TGTGCCAGCAGCTTACCCGGCCACAATGAGCAGTTCTTC.

This chain connects TRBV19 to TRBJ2-2; no clear D gene. Trimming shortened V by 3 bases and J by 3 bases, and 5 bases separated the two germline ends. The V gene's germline CDR1 is LNHDA and CDR2 SQIVND (reference sequence). The length of the CDR3 is 13 residues. This CDR3 is CASSIRYTGELFF. The CDR3 nucleotides are TGTGCCAGTAGTATCAGGTACACCGGGGAGCTGTTTTTT.

The chain links TRBV11-2 to TRBJ2-2, with D possibly matching TRBD1 (6 bases). Trimming stripped 5 bases from V and 3 bases from J, with 10 bases between. Germline CDR1 and CDR2: SGHAT and FQNNGV. The CDR3 runs to 14 residues. CDR3 DNA sequence: TGTGCCAGCAGCCGGACAGAGGACACCGGGGAGCTGTTTTTT. This gives the protein CASSRTEDTGELFF.

Regarding this clone: Other DNA sequences within the sample encode an identical CDR3. The CDR3 spells CASKGDTYNEQFF. Here the CDR3 DNA reads TGTGCCAGCAAGGGAGACACCTACAATGAGCAGTTCTTC. This chain connects TRBV9 to TRBJ2-1, with D maybe TRBD2 (5 bases). CDR3 length equals 13 residues. CDR1 and CDR2 (germline): SGDLS, YYNGEE. Trimming cost V 6 bases and J 2 bases, with 9 bases left between them. The whole variable domain, remainder taken from reference TRBV9 and TRBJ2-1, is DSGVTQTPKHLITATGQRVTLRCSPRSGDLSVYWYQQSLDQGLQFLIQYYNGEERAKGNILERFSAQQFPDLHSELNLSSLELGDSALYFCASKGDTYNEQFFGPGTRLTVL.

This sequence joins TRBV7-2 and TRBJ2-5; perhaps TRBD2 as D (6 bases). Deletions cut 2 bases from V and 5 bases from J, with 15 bases between. The CDR3 contains 15 residues. Looked up from germline, CDR1 is SGHTA and CDR2 is FQGNSA. Here the CDR3 reads CASSLRGTPVETQYF. CDR3 coding DNA: TGTGCCAGCAGCTTAAGAGGGACTCCCGTGGAGACCCAGTACTTC.

This chain links TRBV7-2 with TRBJ2-1; 7 nucleotides line up with TRBD2. Trimming took 5 bases from V and 13 from J; bases not matched to a gene: 8. The CDR3 length is 12 residues. Looked up from germline, CDR1 is SGHTA and CDR2 is FQGNSA. The CDR3 is CASSIPPGLQFF. The DNA for the CDR3 is TGTGCCAGCAGCATCCCACCGGGACTACAGTTCTTC.

The chain has TRBV11-3 and TRBJ2-1; the match to TRBD2 covers 8 bases. V was pared by 5 bases and J by 7 bases, with 13 bases of the junction left unmatched. The CDR3 covers 16 residues. The germline gives CDR1 SGHNT, CDR2 YENEEA. This CDR3 is CASSPGLAGERNEQFF. DNA for the CDR3: TGTGCCAGCAGCCCCGGCCTAGCGGGCGAGAGGAATGAGCAGTTCTTC.

CDR3 loop: CASSQPTSGRTDEQYF. Here the CDR3 DNA reads TGTGCCAGCAGCCAGCCGACTAGCGGGAGGACTGACGAGCAGTACTTC. This rearrangement joins TRBV14 to TRBJ2-7; 13 nucleotides match TRBD2. V shed 3 bases and J 5 bases; nucleotides not matched to a gene: 7. The germline gives CDR1 SGHDN, CDR2 FVKESK. The CDR3 extends over 16 amino acids.

The chain couples TRBV11-2 to TRBJ2-7; 14 bases map to TRBD2. The CDR3 totals 16 residues. The ends lost 2 bases at V and 5 bases at J; junction bases unmatched: 5. Germline-derived CDR1 and CDR2 are SGHAT and FQNNGV. The CDR3, as DNA: TGTGCCAGCAGCTTAAGACTAGCGGGAGGGGTCCACGAGCAGTACTTC. Translation: CASSLRLAGGVHEQYF.

The chain carries TRBV5-8 and TRBJ2-6; 12 nucleotides agree with TRBD2. The CDR3 totals 17 residues. The germline V gene has CDR1 SGHTS and CDR2 YDEGEE. V trimming: 0 bases; J trimming: 2 bases; junction bases outside the gene matches: 0. CDR3 sequence reads: CASSLGLAGAGANVLTF. In nucleotides, the CDR3 is TGTGCCAGCAGCTTGGGACTAGCGGGAGCTGGGGCCAACGTCCTGACTTTC. Looking up the rest from reference TRBV5-8 and TRBJ2-6 gives the full variable domain: EAGVTQSPTHLIKTRGQQATLRCSPISGHTSVYWYQQALGLGLQFLLWYDEGEERNRGNFPPRFSGRQFPNYSSELNVNALELEDSALYLCASSLGLAGAGANVLTFGAGSRLTVL.

The chain recombines TRBV7-9 with TRBJ2-1; TRBD2 matches at 10 bases. The J segment lost 10 bases and the V segment lost 3 bases, leaving 18 bases of the junction unmatched. The germline V gene has CDR1 SEHNR and CDR2 FQNEAQ (reference sequence). The CDR3 spans 18 residues. CDR3 residues: CASSLGGFQAGGPGEQFF. CDR3 sequence (DNA): TGTGCCAGCAGCTTGGGTGGGTTTCAAGCGGGAGGGCCTGGAGAGCAGTTCTTC. Full variable domain (missing parts from reference TRBV7-9 and TRBJ2-1): DTGVSQNPRHKITKRGQNVTFRCDPISEHNRLYWYRQTLGQGPEFLTYFQNEAQLEKSRLLSDRFSAERPKGSFSTLEIQRTEQGDSAMYLCASSLGGFQAGGPGEQFFGPGTRLTVL.

To note about this clone: Within the sample, other DNA sequences also encode this same CDR3. This chain connects TRBV7-9 to TRBJ2-7, with 9 bases identical to TRBD2. Germline lookup yields CDR1 SEHNR and CDR2 FQNEAQ (reference sequence). V was clipped by 1 base and J by 2 bases; unmatched bases: 6. CDR3 size: 16 residues. The CDR3 loop reads CASSLGGSGGTYEQYF. CDR3 nucleotides: TGTGCCAGCAGCTTAGGGGGCAGCGGGGGGACCTACGAGCAGTACTTC.

V gene TRBV6-5 combines with J gene TRBJ1-2, with 8 bases aligning to TRBD1. Trimming at V came to 4 bases and at J to 4 bases, leaving 8 bases not matched to a gene. The CDR3 totals 15 residues. Germline values: CDR1 MNHEY, CDR2 SVGAGI. The CDR3: CASSWGTGETYGYTF. CDR3 nucleotides: TGTGCCAGCAGTTGGGGGACAGGAGAAACCTATGGCTACACCTTC.

The chain carries TRBV6-6 and TRBJ2-3; 8 bases fit TRBD2. J lost 1 base, V lost 4 bases, and 7 bases had no gene match. The CDR3 consists of 16 residues. Germline V lookup: CDR1 MNHNY, CDR2 SVGAGI (reference sequence). The CDR3 reads CASSSGSGSGTDTQYF. DNA of the CDR3: TGTGCCAGCAGTTCGGGCAGCGGGAGCGGCACAGATACGCAGTATTTT.

CDR3 residues: CASSQIGRNTEAFF. CDR3 DNA: TGCGCCAGCAGCCAAATAGGACGGAACACTGAAGCTTTCTTT. The chain couples TRBV4-1 to TRBJ1-1; D uncertain. The CDR3 extends over 14 amino acids. Trimming cost V 2 bases and J 1 base, with 8 bases left between them. CDR1 and CDR2 (germline): MGHRA, YSYEKL.

The chain has TRBV7-8 and TRBJ2-1; TRBD2 matches at 10 bases. Germline V gene sequence: CDR1 SGHVS, CDR2 FQNEAQ. The CDR3 has 15 residues. V trimming: 5 bases; J trimming: 4 bases; junction bases outside the gene matches: 5. The CDR3, as DNA: TGTGCCAGCAGCGGTACTAGCGGGATATACAATGAGCAGTTCTTC. It codes for CASSGTSGIYNEQFF.

The chain links TRBV18 to TRBJ1-4; no definite D call. Germline values: CDR1 KGHSH, CDR2 LQKENI. This CDR3 region has 13 residues. Trimming shortened V by 3 bases and J by 0 bases, and 2 bases separated the two germline ends. CDR3 DNA sequence: TGTGCCAGCTCACCCGCAACTAATGAAAAACTGTTTTTT. This gives the protein CASSPATNEKLFF.

This clone is medium-sized (0.01 to 0.1%). The V gene is TRBV19, the J gene TRBJ1-1, with TRBD1 as a possible D gene (6 bases). Germline values: CDR1 LNHDA, CDR2 SQIVND (reference sequence). The CDR3 contains 14 residues. V lost 5 bases and J 2 bases, leaving 12 bases between the germline ends. The CDR3 coding sequence is TGTGCCAGTAGTTCCACCAGGGGAAACACTGAAGCTTTCTTT. Translated: CASSSTRGNTEAFF.

Only one count was recorded for this clone. This rearrangement joins TRBV19 to TRBJ2-1, with no clear D. Germline V gene lookup returns CDR1 LNHDA and CDR2 SQIVND (reference sequence). Trimming removed 4 bases from V and 0 bases from J, with 4 bases in between. The CDR3 has 13 residues. DNA of the CDR3: TGTGCCAGTAGTAGGGACTCCTACAATGAGCAGTTCTTC. Translated, it gives CASSRDSYNEQFF.

The V and J genes are TRBV6-1 and TRBJ1-4; TRBD1 aligns across 10 bases. V lost 5 bases, J lost 8 bases, and 8 bases stayed unmatched. In germline, CDR1 is MNHNS, CDR2 SASEGT. This CDR3 comprises 15 residues. The CDR3 sequence: CASSPGTGDWEKLFF. CDR3 in DNA: TGTGCCAGCAGTCCCGGGACAGGGGACTGGGAAAAACTGTTTTTT.

This clone was detected only once. The V gene is TRBV5-1, the J gene TRBJ2-1; tentatively, D is TRBD2 (5 bases). The CDR3 sequence is 15 residues long. Trimming shortened V by 4 bases and J by 4 bases, and 15 bases separated the two germline ends. CDR1 and CDR2 from the germline V gene are SGHRS and YFSETQ. Written as DNA, the CDR3 is TGCGCCAGCAGCGAGGAGGTGACCGCTTACAATGAGCAGTTCTTC. It encodes CASSEEVTAYNEQFF.

The J gene is TRBJ1-2, the V gene TRBV9; the D gene is possibly TRBD1 (6 bases). Germline V gene data show CDR1 as SGDLS and CDR2 as YYNGEE. This CDR3 has 15 amino acids. V lost 3 bases and J 6 bases, leaving 18 bases between the germline ends. The CDR3 DNA reads as TGTGCCAGCAGCGAGCGGGGACAAACGGTCCATGGCTACACCTTC. Protein: CASSERGQTVHGYTF.

This chain links TRBV6-6 with TRBJ2-7; no definite D call. Germline V gene lookup returns CDR1 MNHNY and CDR2 SVGAGI (reference sequence). The germline V and J ends were trimmed by 6 bases and 1 base, with 16 bases remaining between them. This CDR3 is built from 15 residues. The CDR3 loop is CASSPGEGSSYEQYF. The CDR3 nucleotides are TGTGCCAGCAGCCCCGGTGAAGGCTCTTCCTACGAGCAGTACTTC.

In the case of this clone: A junction boundary mismatches the germline segment, possibly from a read error. The chain recombines TRBV7-7 with TRBJ2-5, with D unresolved. Germline V gene sequence: CDR1 SSHAT, CDR2 FNYEAQ (reference sequence). The CDR3 totals 15 residues. As DNA, the CDR3 is TGTGCTAGCAGCCCCGCCCGTCTTGGGCAAGAGACCCAGTACTTC. It encodes CASSPARLGQETQYF. The variable domain in full, completed from reference TRBV7-7 and TRBJ2-5, reads GAGVSQSPRYKVTKRGQDVTLRCDPISSHATLYWYQQALGQGPEFLTYFNYEAQPDKSGLPSDRFSAERPEGSISTLTIQRTEQRDSAMYRCASSPARLGQETQYFGPGTRLLVL.

This sequence joins TRBV9 and TRBJ2-3, with D perhaps TRBD1 (6 bases). V lost 0 bases and J 6 bases, leaving 11 bases between the germline ends. Looked up from germline, CDR1 is SGDLS and CDR2 is YYNGEE. There are 14 residues in the CDR3. The CDR3 coding sequence is TGTGCCAGCAGCGTAGCTCCTGGGGGCGATACGCAGTATTTT. This encodes CASSVAPGGDTQYF.

A single count supports this clone. This sequence joins TRBV2 and TRBJ1-1; D gene ambiguous. V lost 5 bases to trimming and J lost 0 bases, with 7 bases between them. CDR3 length: 13 residues. Germline CDR1 SNHLY, CDR2 FYNNEI. CDR3 protein: CASSQTMNTEAFF. CDR3 bases: TGTGCCAGCAGTCAGACCATGAACACTGAAGCTTTCTTT. Drawing the rest from reference TRBV2 and TRBJ1-1, the complete variable domain is EPEVTQTPSHQVTQMGQEVILRCVPISNHLYFYWYRQILGQKVEFLVSFYNNEISEKSEIFDDQFSVERPDGSNFTLKIRSTKLEDSAMYFCASSQTMNTEAFFGQGTRLTVV.